These 7 T cell receptor beta chains came from one sample sequenced in a study of T cell responses to AZD1222 COVID-19 vaccine. Measured with immunoSEQ multiplex PCR; TCRdb has only the in-frame clones, and not every one. Altogether about 160,000 clones are present, about 92% being singletons, with the ten largest covering 4.4%. The sample in question was peripheral blood, obtained on day 0 of MenACWY control vaccination. The receptor set was obtained from an adult in good health.

The J gene is TRBJ1-6, the V gene TRBV7-9; D might be TRBD1 (5 bases). V was clipped by 10 bases and J by 10 bases, with 11 bases between them. The germline CDR1 and CDR2 sequences are SEHNR and FQNEAQ (reference sequence). The CDR3 is made up of 11 amino acids. The CDR3 region is CATGLESPLHF. For the CDR3, the DNA is TGTGCCACGGGACTGGAGTCACCCCTCCACTTT. Looking up the rest from reference TRBV7-9 and TRBJ1-6 gives the full variable domain: DTGVSQNPRHKITKRGQNVTFRCDPISEHNRLYWYRQTLGQGPEFLTYFQNEAQLEKSRLLSDRFSAERPKGSFSTLEIQRTEQGDSAMYLCATGLESPLHFGNGTRLTVT.

This clone was observed a few times. The chain uses TRBV7-9 and TRBJ1-1, with no clear D. This CDR3 is 15 amino acids long. The V and J ends lost 5 bases and 3 bases respectively, with 16 bases between them. Germline CDR1 reads SEHNR; CDR2 reads FQNEAQ (reference sequence). CDR3 coding DNA: TGTGCCAGCAGCCAGAGGGCGATCCTGGACACTGAAGCTTTCTTT. Its protein product is CASSQRAILDTEAFF.

The chain has TRBV7-2 and TRBJ1-4, with D maybe TRBD1 (5 bases). The CDR3 length is 13 residues. V lost 3 bases to trimming and J lost 6 bases, with 8 bases between them. Germline values: CDR1 SGHTA, CDR2 FQGNSA. CDR3 protein: CASSLGGDEKLFF. In DNA, the CDR3 is TGTGCCAGCAGCTTGGGGGGGGATGAAAAACTGTTTTTT.

V is TRBV7-8 and J is TRBJ2-1; 7 nucleotides line up with TRBD2. CDR3 length: 11 residues. Trimming at V came to 4 bases and at J to 9 bases, leaving 0 bases not matched to a gene. Per the germline V gene, CDR1 is SGHVS and CDR2 is FQNEAQ. CDR3 bases: TGTGCCAGCAGCTCTAGCGGTGAGCAGTTCTTC. It codes for CASSSSGEQFF. Combining the CDR3 with reference TRBV7-8 and TRBJ2-1 gives the whole variable domain GAGVSQSPRYKVAKRGQDVALRCDPISGHVSLFWYQQALGQGPEFLTYFQNEAQLDKSGLPSDRFFAERPEGSVSTLKIQRTQQEDSAVYLCASSSSGEQFFGPGTRLTVL.

This chain links TRBV6-2 or TRBV6-3 with TRBJ2-2; 8 nucleotides line up with TRBD2. The J segment lost 6 bases and the V segment lost 6 bases, leaving 15 bases of the junction unmatched. The CDR3 runs to 17 residues. Germline CDR1 and CDR2: MNHEY and SVGEGT. DNA for the CDR3: TGTGCCAGCAGCCCCTTCCTTGGGACTAGAGGGTCCGGGGAGCTGTTTTTT. Its translation is CASSPFLGTRGSGELFF.

The V gene is TRBV13, the J gene TRBJ2-5; TRBD1 aligns across 10 bases. The V gene end was trimmed by 5 bases and the J gene end by 6 bases; junction bases not matched to a gene: 9. Germline CDR1 is PRHDT and CDR2 is FYEKMQ (reference sequence). The CDR3 contains 15 residues. For the CDR3, the DNA is TGTGCCAGCAGCCAGGGACAGGGGACCTTAAAGACCCAGTACTTC. This codes for CASSQGQGTLKTQYF.

This chain uses TRBV6-4 with TRBJ2-1; D gene unclear. CDR3 length: 14 residues. V was cut by 6 bases and J by 8 bases, with 17 bases left in between. Germline CDR1 and CDR2: MRHNA and SNTAGT. Here the CDR3 DNA reads TGTGCCAGCAGGCCGTGCTGGAAGGGCGATGAGCAGTTCTTC. It specifies CASRPCWKGDEQFF.